This TCR beta chain emerged from a study of T cell repertoires in cytomegalovirus infection. Whole-study context: CMV epitopes, recently identified HLA-C-restricted and well-studied HLA-B-restricted, were used. Based on public TCR beta signatures, there were indications of CMV infection and of a matching HLA type. Points from the study as a whole: Clonotypes of TCR beta that were HLA-C-restricted and CMV-specific dominated the ex vivo response. Individuals carrying CMV plus the relevant HLA were identified by cumulative frequency of public TCR beta families.

Each CDR3 protein gets one entry after TCRdb re-called the reads with MiXCR. This sample has 160,000 or so distinct CDR3 sequences, with about a fifth found just once. As for this clonotype: What it binds is unknown.

Germline CDR1 reads SGHVS; CDR2 reads FNYEAQ. The CDR3 is made up of 14 amino acids. The trim removed 5 bases at V and 9 bases at J, leaving 5 bases unmatched. The specimen was CD8+ T cells from cultured PBMCs, collected from culture after CMV antigen stimulation. This TCR came from a human donor in good health (CMV status not recorded). Some clones in this sample may be carry-over from other donors' samples. The chain has TRBV7-6 and TRBJ1-6, with 9 bases that match TRBD1. The chain's CDR3 is CASSPTGGSSPLHF. As DNA, the CDR3 is TGTGCCAGCAGCCCGACAGGGGGAAGTTCACCCCTCCACTTT.